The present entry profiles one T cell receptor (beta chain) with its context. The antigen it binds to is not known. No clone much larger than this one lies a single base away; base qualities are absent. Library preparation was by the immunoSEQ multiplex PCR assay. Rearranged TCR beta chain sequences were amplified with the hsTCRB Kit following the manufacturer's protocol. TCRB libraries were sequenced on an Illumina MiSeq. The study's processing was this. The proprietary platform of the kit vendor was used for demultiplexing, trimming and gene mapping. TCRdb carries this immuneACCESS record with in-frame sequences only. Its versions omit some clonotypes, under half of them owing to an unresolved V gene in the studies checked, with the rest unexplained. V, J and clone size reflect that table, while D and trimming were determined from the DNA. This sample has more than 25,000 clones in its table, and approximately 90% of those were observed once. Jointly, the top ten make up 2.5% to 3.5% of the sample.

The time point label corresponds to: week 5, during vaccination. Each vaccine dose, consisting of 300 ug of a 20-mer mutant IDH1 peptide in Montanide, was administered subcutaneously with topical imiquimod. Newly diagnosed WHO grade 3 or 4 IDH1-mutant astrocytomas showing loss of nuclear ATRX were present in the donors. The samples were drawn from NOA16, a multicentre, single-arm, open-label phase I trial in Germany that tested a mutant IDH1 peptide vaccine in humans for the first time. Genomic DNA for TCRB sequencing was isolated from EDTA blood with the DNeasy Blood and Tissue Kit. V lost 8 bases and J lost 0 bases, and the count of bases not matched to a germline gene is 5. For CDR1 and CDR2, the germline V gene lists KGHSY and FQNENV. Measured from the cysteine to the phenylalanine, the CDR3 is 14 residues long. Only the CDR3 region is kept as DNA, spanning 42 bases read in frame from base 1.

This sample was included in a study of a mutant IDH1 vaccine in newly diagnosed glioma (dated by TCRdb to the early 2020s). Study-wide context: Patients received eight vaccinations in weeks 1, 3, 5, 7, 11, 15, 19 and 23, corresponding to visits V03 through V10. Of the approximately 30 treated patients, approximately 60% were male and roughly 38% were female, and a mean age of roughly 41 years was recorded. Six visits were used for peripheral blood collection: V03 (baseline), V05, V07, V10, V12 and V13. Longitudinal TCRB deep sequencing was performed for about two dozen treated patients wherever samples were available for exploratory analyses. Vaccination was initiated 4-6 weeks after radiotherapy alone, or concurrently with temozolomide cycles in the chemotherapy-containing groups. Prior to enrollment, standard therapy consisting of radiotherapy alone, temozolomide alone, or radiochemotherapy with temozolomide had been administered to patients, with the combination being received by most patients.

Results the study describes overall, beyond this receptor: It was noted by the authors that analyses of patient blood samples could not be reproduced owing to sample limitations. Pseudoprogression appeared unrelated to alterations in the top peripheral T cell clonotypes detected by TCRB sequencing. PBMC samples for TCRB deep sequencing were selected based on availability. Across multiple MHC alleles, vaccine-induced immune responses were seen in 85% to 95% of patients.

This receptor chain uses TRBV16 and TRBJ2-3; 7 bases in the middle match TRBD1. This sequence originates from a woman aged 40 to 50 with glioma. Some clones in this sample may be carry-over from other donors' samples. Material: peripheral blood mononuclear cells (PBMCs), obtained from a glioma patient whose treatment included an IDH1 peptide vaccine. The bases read TGTGCCAGCGCAACAGGGGCTAGCACAGATACGCAGTATTTT. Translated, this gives CASATGASTDTQYF. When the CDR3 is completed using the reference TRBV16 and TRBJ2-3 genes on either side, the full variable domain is GEEVAQTPKHLVRGEGQKAKLYCAPIKGHSYVFWYQQVLKNEFKFLISFQNENVFDETGMPKERFSAKCLPNSPCSLEIQATKLEDSAVYFCASATGASTDTQYFGPGTRLTVL.